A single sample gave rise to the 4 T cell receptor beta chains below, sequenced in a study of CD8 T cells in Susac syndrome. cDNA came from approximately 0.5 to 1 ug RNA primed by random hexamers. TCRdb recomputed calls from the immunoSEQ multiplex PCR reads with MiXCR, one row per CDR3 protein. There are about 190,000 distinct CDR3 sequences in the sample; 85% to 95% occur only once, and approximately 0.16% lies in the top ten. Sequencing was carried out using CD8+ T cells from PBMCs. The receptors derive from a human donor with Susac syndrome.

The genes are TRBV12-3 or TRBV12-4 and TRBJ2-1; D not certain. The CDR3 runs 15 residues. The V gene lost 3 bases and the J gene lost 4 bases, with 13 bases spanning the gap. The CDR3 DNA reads TGTGCCAGCAGTTTGGCCCCACCGGCTTACAATGAGCAGTTCTTC. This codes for CASSLAPPAYNEQFF.

The CDR3 loop is CTGWGGTEAFF. CDR3 DNA: TGCACCGGTTGGGGCGGAACTGAAGCTTTCTTT. J is TRBJ1-1 and V is TRBV29-1, with D perhaps TRBD1 (5 bases). CDR1 is SQVTM, CDR2 ANQGSEA, per germline. This CDR3 is built from 11 residues. Supplemented by reference TRBV29-1 and TRBJ1-1, the full variable domain reads SAVISQKPSRDICQRGTSLTIQCQVDSQVTMMFWYRQQPGQSLTLIATANQGSEATYESGFVIDKFPISRPNLTFSTLTVSNMSPEDSSIYLCTGWGGTEAFFGQGTRLTVV.

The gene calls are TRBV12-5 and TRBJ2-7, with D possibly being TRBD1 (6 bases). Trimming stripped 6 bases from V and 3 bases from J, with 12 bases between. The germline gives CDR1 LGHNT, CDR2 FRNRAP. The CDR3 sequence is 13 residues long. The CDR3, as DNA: TGTGCTAGTGGGGTGGACAGTCACTACGAGCAGTACTTC. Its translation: CASGVDSHYEQYF.

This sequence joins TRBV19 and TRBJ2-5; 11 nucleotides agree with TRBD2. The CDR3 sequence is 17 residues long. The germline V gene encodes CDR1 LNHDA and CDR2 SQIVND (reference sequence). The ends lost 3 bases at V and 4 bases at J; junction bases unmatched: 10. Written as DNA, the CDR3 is TGTGCCAGTAGTATGCGTAGCGGGAGGGCCATAGGAGAGACCCAGTACTTC. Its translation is CASSMRSGRAIGETQYF.